This T cell receptor (beta chain) is drawn from a study of T cells in Graves' hyperthyroidism and ophthalmopathy. Exclusions: uncontrolled infection, other autoimmune disease, pregnancy, lactation. On the basis of clinical symptoms, serum thyroxine and TRAb, thyroid ultrasound and orbital computed tomography, diagnoses were made. The CDR3 loop spans 16 amino acids. Germline V gives CDR1 ENHRY, CDR2 SYGVKD. This clonotype has only one observation. What it recognizes is unknown. An end of the junction does not agree with germline; a read error may underlie this. RNA transcripts provided the source from which TCR beta CDR3 regions were amplified. Researchers ran a first-round RT-PCR on the TCR CDR3 using the HTBI primer set. TCRdb re-analysed the multiplex PCR reads in MiXCR, keeping a single row per CDR3 protein. The table lists roughly 510,000 distinct CDR3 sequences, around 20% of them singletons. The study's findings and limits: Most thyroid-expanded clonotypes above 0.001 were also found in blood.

The specimen was blood. This receptor was taken from a young man with Graves' hyperthyroidism. The chain has TRBV10-3 and TRBJ2-7, with 7 positions matching TRBD1. CDR3 amino acids: CATSDRTGASLREQYF. CDR3 in DNA: TGTGCCACCAGTGATCGAACAGGGGCCTCCCTTCGCGAGCAGTACTTC.